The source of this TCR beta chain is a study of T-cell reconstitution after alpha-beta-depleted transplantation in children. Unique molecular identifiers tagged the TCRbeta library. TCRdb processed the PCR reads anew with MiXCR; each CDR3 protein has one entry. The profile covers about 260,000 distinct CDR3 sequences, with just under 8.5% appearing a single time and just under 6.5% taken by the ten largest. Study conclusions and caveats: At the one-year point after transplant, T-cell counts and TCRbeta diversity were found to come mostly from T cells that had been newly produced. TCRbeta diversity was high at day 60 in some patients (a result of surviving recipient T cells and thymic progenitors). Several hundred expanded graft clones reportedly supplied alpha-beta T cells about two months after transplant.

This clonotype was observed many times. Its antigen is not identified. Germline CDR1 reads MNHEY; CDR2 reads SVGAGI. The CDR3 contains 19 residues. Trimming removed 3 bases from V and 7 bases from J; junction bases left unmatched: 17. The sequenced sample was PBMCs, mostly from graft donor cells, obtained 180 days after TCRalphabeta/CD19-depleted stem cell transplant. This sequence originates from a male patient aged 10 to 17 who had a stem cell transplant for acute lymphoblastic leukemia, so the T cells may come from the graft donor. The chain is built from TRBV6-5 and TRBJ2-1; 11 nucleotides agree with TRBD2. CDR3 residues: CASSYSRSGGTSGRNEQFF. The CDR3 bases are TGTGCCAGCAGTTATAGCCGCTCGGGGGGGACTAGCGGTCGAAATGAGCAGTTCTTC.